This entry features one T cell receptor beta chain sequence. Sequencing used immunoSEQ multiplex PCR; TCRdb keeps in-frame clones, though not all of them. The data show some 80,000 clones, nearly 95% seen once. This specimen belongs to a study of T cell changes during pregnancy in multiple sclerosis. The specimen was CD4+ T cells from peripheral blood mononuclear cells, collected after pregnancy. This TCR came from a female donor with multiple sclerosis, enrolled in a pregnancy study.

The DNA for the CDR3 is TGTGCCAGCAGCTTAGCGAGCACAGGAATCTACGAGCAGTACTTC. Translating it yields CASSLASTGIYEQYF. The chain links TRBV7-6 to TRBJ2-7; D might be TRBD1 (5 bases). The CDR3 contains 15 residues. Germline lookup yields CDR1 SGHVS and CDR2 FNYEAQ. V gave up 0 bases and J gave up 3 bases, with 12 bases separating them.